This T cell receptor beta chain was documented in a study of cytomegalovirus exposure and HLA in healthy donors. Overall study results and limits: Presence/absence results assume similar sequencing depth per donor, which may not hold. A classifier reportedly called cytomegalovirus status with high sensitivity and specificity. There were three CMV-associated chains whose specificity for CMV antigens was confirmed in vitro.

With 5 bases removed from V and 1 base from J, the gap between germline ends came to 12 bases. Germline CDR1 is LGHNT and CDR2 is FRNRAP. This CDR3 is 15 amino acids long. Use of 60 Vbeta and 13 Jbeta primers characterized the PCR. Libraries were prepared by immunoSEQ multiplex PCR; TCRdb keeps only in-frame clonotypes and omits some of them. The sample comprises some 130,000 clones, roughly 65% of which are singletons, and over 8% rests with the top ten. Points on this clone: Its antigen is unidentified.

V usage is TRBV12-5 and J usage is TRBJ1-5; D may be TRBD1 (5 bases). The TCR sequence derives from a man in his forties or fifties in good health and CMV-seropositive. Sequencing used PBMCs. The CDR3 here is CASGKSGGSNQPQHF. CDR3 sequence (DNA): TGTGCTAGTGGTAAATCGGGGGGGAGCAATCAGCCCCAGCATTTT.